This T cell receptor (beta chain) was identified during a study of T cell responses to AZD1222 COVID-19 vaccine. The study, taken as a whole, reports: Spike-wide vaccine-associated CD4 TCRs dominated at 160-218 and 743-854. Females made up more of the donors, who were largely white British, and clonal diversity may have come out too low. The study reported that nearly half of spike-specific TCRs target unmutated variant regions. When two AZD1222 doses had been given, Spike-specific TCR breadth and depth rose.

As regards this clone: Its antigen is unidentified.

Sequencing used immunoSEQ multiplex PCR; TCRdb keeps in-frame clones, though not all of them. Here the sample spans roughly 90,000 clones, 85% to 95% being singletons. Trimming took 5 bases from V and 0 from J, leaving 1 base between them. This CDR3 comprises 12 residues. Germline CDR1 reads MDHEN; CDR2 reads SYDVKM. The chain has TRBV28 and TRBJ1-4, with D hard to call. The source is an adult in good health. Source: peripheral blood, taken on day 0 of MenACWY control vaccination. In nucleotides, the CDR3 is TGTGCCAGCAGTCCAACTAATGAAAAACTGTTTTTT. It translates to CASSPTNEKLFF.